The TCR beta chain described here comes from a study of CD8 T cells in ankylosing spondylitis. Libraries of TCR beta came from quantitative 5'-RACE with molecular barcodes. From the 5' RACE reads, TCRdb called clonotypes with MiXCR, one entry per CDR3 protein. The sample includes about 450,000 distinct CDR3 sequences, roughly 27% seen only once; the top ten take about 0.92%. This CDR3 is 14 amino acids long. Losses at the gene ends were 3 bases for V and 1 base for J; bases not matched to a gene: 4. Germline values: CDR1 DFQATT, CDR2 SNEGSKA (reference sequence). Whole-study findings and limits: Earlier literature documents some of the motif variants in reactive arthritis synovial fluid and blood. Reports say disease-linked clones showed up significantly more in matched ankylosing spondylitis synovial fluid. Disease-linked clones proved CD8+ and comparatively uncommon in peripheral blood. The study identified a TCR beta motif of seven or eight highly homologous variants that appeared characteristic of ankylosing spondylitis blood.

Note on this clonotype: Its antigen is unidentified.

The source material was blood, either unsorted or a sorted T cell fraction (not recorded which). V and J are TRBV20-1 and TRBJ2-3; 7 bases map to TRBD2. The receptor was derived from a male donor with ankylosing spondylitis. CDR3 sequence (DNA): TGCAGTGCTAGCGTTCGGGAGGGCACAGATACGCAGTATTTT. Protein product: CSASVREGTDTQYF.